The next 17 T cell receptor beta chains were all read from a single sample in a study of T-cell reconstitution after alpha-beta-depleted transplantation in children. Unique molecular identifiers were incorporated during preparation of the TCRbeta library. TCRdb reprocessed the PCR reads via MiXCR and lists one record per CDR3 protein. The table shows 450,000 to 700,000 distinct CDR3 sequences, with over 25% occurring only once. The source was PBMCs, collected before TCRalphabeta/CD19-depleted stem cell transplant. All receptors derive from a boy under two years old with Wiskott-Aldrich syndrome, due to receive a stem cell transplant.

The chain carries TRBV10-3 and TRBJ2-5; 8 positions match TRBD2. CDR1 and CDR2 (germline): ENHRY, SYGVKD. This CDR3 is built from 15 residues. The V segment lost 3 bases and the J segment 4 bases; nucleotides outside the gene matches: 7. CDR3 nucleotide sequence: TGTGCCATCAGTGACTCCCGGGAGGGCCGAGAGACCCAGTACTTC. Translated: CAISDSREGRETQYF.

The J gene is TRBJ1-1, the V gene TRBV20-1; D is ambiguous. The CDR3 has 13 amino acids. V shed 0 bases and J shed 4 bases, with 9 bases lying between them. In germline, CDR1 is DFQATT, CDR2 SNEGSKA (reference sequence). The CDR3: CSAREGFGTEAFF. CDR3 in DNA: TGCAGTGCTAGAGAGGGCTTCGGCACTGAAGCTTTCTTT.

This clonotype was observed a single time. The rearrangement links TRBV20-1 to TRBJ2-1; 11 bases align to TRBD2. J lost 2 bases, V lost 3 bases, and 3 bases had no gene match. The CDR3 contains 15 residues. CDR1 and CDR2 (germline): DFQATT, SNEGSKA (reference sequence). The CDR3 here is CSARLTSGTYNEQFF. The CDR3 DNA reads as TGCAGTGCTAGGTTGACTAGCGGGACCTACAATGAGCAGTTCTTC.

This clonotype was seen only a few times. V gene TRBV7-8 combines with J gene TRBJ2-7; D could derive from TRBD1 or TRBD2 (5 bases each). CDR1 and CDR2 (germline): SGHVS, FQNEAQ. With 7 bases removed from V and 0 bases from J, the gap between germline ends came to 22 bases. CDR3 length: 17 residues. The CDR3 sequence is CASILNLWGYPSYEQYF. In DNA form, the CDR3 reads TGTGCCAGCATCCTAAACCTCTGGGGGTACCCCTCCTACGAGCAGTACTTC.

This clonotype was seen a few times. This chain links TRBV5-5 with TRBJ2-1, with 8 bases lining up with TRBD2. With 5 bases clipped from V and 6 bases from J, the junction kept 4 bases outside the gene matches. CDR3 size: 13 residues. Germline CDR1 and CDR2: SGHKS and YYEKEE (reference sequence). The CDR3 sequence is CASSPGLVNEQFF. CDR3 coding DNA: TGTGCCAGCAGTCCGGGACTAGTCAATGAGCAGTTCTTC.

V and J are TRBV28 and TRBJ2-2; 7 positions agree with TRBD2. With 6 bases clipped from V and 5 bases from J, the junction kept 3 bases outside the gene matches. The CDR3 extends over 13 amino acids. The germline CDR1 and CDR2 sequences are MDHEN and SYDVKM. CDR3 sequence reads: CASRLSGTGELFF. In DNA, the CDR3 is TGTGCCAGCAGACTTAGCGGGACCGGGGAGCTGTTTTTT.

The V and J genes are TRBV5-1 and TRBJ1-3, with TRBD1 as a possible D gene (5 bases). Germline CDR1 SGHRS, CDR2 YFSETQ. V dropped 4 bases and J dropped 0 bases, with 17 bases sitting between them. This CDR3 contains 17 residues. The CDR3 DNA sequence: TGCGCCAGCAGCCGGGGGAGGGCGACGGACTCTGGAAACACCATATATTTT. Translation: CASSRGRATDSGNTIYF.

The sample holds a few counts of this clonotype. CDR3 in amino acids: CASSFNTGIETQYF. Here the CDR3 DNA reads TGTGCCAGCAGTTTCAACACAGGGATAGAGACCCAGTACTTC. The J gene is TRBJ2-5, the V gene TRBV12-3 or TRBV12-4; perhaps TRBD1 as D (6 bases). The CDR3 totals 14 residues. V was cut by 3 bases and J by 4 bases, with 12 bases left in between.

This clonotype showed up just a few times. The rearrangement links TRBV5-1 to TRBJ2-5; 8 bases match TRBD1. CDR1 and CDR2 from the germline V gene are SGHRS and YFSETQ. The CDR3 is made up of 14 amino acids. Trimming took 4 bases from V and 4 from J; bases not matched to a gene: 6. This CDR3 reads CASSEQGVGETQYF. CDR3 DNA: TGCGCCAGCAGCGAACAGGGGGTAGGAGAGACCCAGTACTTC. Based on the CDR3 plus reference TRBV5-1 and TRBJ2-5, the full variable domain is KAGVTQTPRYLIKTRGQQVTLSCSPISGHRSVSWYQQTPGQGLQFLFEYFSETQRNKGNFPGRFSGRQFSNSRSEMNVSTLELGDSALYLCASSEQGVGETQYFGPGTRLLVL.

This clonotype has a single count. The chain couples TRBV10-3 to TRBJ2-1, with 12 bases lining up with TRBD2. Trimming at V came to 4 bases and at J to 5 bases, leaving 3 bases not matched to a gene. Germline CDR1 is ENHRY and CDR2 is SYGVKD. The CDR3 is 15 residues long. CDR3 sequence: CAISGLAGGNNEQFF. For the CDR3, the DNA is TGTGCCATCAGTGGCCTAGCGGGAGGGAACAATGAGCAGTTCTTC.

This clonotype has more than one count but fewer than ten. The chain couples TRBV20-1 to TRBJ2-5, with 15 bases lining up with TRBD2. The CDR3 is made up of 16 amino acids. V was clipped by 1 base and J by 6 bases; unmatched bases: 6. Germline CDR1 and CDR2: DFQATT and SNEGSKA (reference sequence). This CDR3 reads CSARVVGLAGGQTQYF. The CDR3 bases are TGCAGTGCTAGAGTAGTAGGACTAGCGGGAGGGCAGACCCAGTACTTC.

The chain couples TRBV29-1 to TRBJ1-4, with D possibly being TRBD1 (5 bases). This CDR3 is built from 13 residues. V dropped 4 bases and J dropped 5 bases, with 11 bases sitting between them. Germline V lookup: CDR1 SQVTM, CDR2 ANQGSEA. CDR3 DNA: TGCAGCGTTGCGAGGCAGGGAAATGAAAAACTGTTTTTT. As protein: CSVARQGNEKLFF. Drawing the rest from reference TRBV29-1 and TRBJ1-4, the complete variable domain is SAVISQKPSRDICQRGTSLTIQCQVDSQVTMMFWYRQQPGQSLTLIATANQGSEATYESGFVIDKFPISRPNLTFSTLTVSNMSPEDSSIYLCSVARQGNEKLFFGSGTQLSVL.

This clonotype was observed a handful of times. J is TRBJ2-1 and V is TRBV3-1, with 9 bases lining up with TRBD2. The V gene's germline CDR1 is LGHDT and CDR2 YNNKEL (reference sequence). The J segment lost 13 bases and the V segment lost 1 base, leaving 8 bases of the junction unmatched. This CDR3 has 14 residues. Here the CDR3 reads CASSQAAGGPIQFF. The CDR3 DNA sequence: TGTGCCAGCAGCCAAGCTGCGGGAGGGCCTATACAGTTCTTC.

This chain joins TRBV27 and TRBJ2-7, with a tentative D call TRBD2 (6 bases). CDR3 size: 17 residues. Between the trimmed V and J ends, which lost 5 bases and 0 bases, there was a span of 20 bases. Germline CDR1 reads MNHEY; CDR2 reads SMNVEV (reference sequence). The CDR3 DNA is TGTGCCAGCAGTATCCGACGGAGCGCGGGGAGCTCCTACGAGCAGTACTTC. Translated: CASSIRRSAGSSYEQYF.

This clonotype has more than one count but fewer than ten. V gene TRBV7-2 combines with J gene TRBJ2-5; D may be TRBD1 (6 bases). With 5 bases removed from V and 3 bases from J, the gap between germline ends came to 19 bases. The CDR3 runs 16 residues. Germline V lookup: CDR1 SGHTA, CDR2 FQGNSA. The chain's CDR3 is CASSRSTRDKEETQYF. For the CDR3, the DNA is TGTGCCAGCAGCCGAAGTACCCGGGACAAGGAAGAGACCCAGTACTTC. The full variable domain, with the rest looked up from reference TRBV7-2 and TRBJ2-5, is GAGVSQSPSNKVTEKGKDVELRCDPISGHTALYWYRQSLGQGLEFLIYFQGNSAPDKSGLPSDRFSAERTGGSVSTLTIQRTQQEDSAVYLCASSRSTRDKEETQYFGPGTRLLVL.

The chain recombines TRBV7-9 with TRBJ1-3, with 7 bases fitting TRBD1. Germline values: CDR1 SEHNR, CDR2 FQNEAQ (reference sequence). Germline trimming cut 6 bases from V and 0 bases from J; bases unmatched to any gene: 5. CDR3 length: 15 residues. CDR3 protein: CASRSTGASGNTIYF. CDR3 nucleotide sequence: TGTGCCAGCAGATCTACAGGGGCCTCTGGAAACACCATATATTTT. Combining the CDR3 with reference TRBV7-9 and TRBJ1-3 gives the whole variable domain DTGVSQNPRHKITKRGQNVTFRCDPISEHNRLYWYRQTLGQGPEFLTYFQNEAQLEKSRLLSDRFSAERPKGSFSTLEIQRTEQGDSAMYLCASRSTGASGNTIYFGEGSWLTVV.

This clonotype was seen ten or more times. The CDR3 DNA sequence: TGTCGGAGGGCCAGCCTCACAGATACGCAGTATTTT. Translation gives CRRASLTDTQYF. The chain joins TRBV6-5 to TRBJ2-3; tentatively, D is TRBD2 (6 bases). Germline V lookup: CDR1 MNHEY, CDR2 SVGAGI. CDR3 length: 12 amino acids.